The rows below give T cell receptor beta chains drawn from one sample of a study of shared clonotypes between healthy human individuals. TCRdb keeps only in-frame clones here, not all; method: immunoSEQ multiplex PCR. The sample has approximately 2,000,000 clones, around 92% seen once. Material for sequencing was naive CD4+ T cells from PBMCs. These receptor sequences come from a man between 18 and 29 years old in good health. Some clones in this sample may be carry-over from other donors' samples. Each CDR3 is given with its conserved first and last residue. Each record gives: D gene, V gene, J gene, clone size, CDR3 protein, CDR3 DNA. The D gene is left open where the match is weak. Where a row states a size, it is once, few, many or the class of an expanded clone; other rows omit it.

.,TRBV18,TRBJ1-5,.,CASSPQSLLGNQPQHF,TGTGCCAGCTCACCTCAATCCTTACTGGGCAATCAGCCCCAGCATTTT
TRBD2,TRBV29-1,TRBJ2-1,.,CSAITGRTSNEQFF,TGCAGCGCCATAACAGGACGGACTAGTAATGAGCAGTTCTTC
.,TRBV28,TRBJ1-5,.,CASSSSLQPQHF,TGTGCCAGCAGTTCATCGCTCCAGCCCCAGCATTTT
.,TRBV7-6,TRBJ1-5,.,CASSLVAGQSGQPQHF,TGTGCCAGCAGCTTAGTAGCGGGGCAGTCCGGTCAGCCCCAGCATTTT
.,TRBV27,TRBJ2-1,.,CASSLLKEQFF,TGTGCCAGCAGTTTACTAAAGGAGCAGTTCTTC
TRBD1,TRBV19,TRBJ2-5,.,CASSSGQGARETQYF,TGTGCCAGTAGTTCGGGACAGGGGGCTCGGGAGACCCAGTACTTC
.,TRBV19,TRBJ2-2,.,CASSIGFGELFF,TGTGCCAGTAGTATCGGGTTCGGGGAGCTGTTTTTT
.,TRBV4-2,TRBJ2-1,.,CASSSTQSSYNEQFF,TGTGCCAGCAGCTCGACCCAGAGCTCCTACAATGAGCAGTTCTTC
.,TRBV14,TRBJ1-2,.,CASSPRRGLGGYTF,TGTGCCAGCAGCCCCCGGCGGGGGCTCGGTGGTTACACCTTC
.,TRBV2,TRBJ2-1,.,CASSEEDIAAKEQFF,TGTGCCAGCAGTGAAGAGGATATAGCGGCAAAGGAGCAGTTCTTC
TRBD1,TRBV28,TRBJ2-7,.,CASSWGTAEGEQYF,TGTGCCAGCAGTTGGGGGACAGCTGAAGGCGAGCAGTACTTC
TRBD2,TRBV6-5,TRBJ2-7,.,CASSYSGGHSYEQYF,TGTGCCAGCAGTTATAGCGGGGGGCACTCCTACGAGCAGTACTTC
.,TRBV7-9,TRBJ1-2,.,CASSFPGVRVANYGYTF,TGTGCCAGCAGCTTTCCCGGAGTGAGGGTCGCTAACTATGGCTACACCTTC
.,TRBV27,TRBJ2-6,.,CASTPRRGSGANVLTF,TGTGCCAGCACCCCCAGACGGGGCTCTGGGGCCAACGTCCTGACTTTC
TRBD1,TRBV4-3,TRBJ2-5,.,CASSQDGAGGKETQYF,TGCGCCAGCAGCCAAGATGGTGCAGGGGGTAAAGAGACCCAGTACTTC
TRBD1,TRBV5-1,TRBJ1-2,.,CASSPDRGERGYTF,TGCGCCAGCAGCCCTGACAGGGGTGAACGTGGCTACACCTTC
.,TRBV28,TRBJ1-1,.,CASSPRRGALTEAFF,TGTGCCAGCAGTCCCCGCCGGGGGGCGCTTACTGAAGCTTTCTTT
.,TRBV5-1,TRBJ2-7,.,CASKEGGLVADEQYF,TGCGCCAGCAAGGAAGGAGGCCTAGTGGCCGACGAGCAGTACTTC
TRBD1,TRBV10-3,TRBJ1-2,.,CATIRGQGAADYGYTF,TGTGCCACCATCAGGGGGCAGGGCGCGGCGGACTATGGCTACACCTTC
.,TRBV6-6,TRBJ1-1,.,CASTYRTAGEAFF,TGTGCCAGCACCTATAGGACAGCGGGGGAAGCTTTCTTT
.,TRBV7-8,TRBJ2-7,.,CASSFQVPYEQYF,TGTGCCAGCAGCTTCCAGGTCCCCTACGAGCAGTACTTC
.,TRBV28,TRBJ2-4,.,CASSLWGRTEAKNIQYF,TGTGCCAGCAGTTTATGGGGGCGAACTGAAGCCAAAAACATTCAGTACTTC
.,TRBV7-9,TRBJ2-5,.,CASSPGGLEETQYF,TGTGCCAGCAGCCCAGGGGGGCTAGAAGAGACCCAGTACTTC
TRBD1,TRBV7-9,TRBJ1-1,.,CASSLGQGGFQAFF,TGTGCCAGCAGCTTAGGACAGGGAGGGTTTCAAGCTTTCTTT
TRBD1,TRBV28,TRBJ2-4,.,CASRENTGGDHIQYF,TGTGCCAGCAGGGAAAACACAGGGGGCGATCACATTCAGTACTTC
.,TRBV5-5,TRBJ2-2,.,CASSSLGGELFF,TGTGCCAGCAGCTCCTTGGGGGGGGAGCTGTTTTTT
.,TRBV6-6,TRBJ1-4,.,CASSTRRGANEKLFF,TGTGCCAGCAGTACGCGGCGGGGGGCTAATGAAAAACTGTTTTTT
TRBD1,TRBV4-3,TRBJ1-4,.,CASSHPPPGQGDEKLFF,TGCGCCAGCAGCCATCCCCCTCCTGGACAGGGAGATGAAAAACTGTTTTTT
.,TRBV30,TRBJ2-4,.,CAWSAPAKNIQYF,TGTGCCTGGAGCGCTCCAGCCAAAAACATTCAGTACTTC
TRBD2,TRBV5-1,TRBJ2-3,.,CASSLDRTSGPDTQYF,TGCGCCAGCAGCTTGGATAGGACTAGCGGCCCAGATACGCAGTATTTT
.,TRBV14,TRBJ1-5,.,CASSRGVFNQPQHF,TGTGCCAGCAGCCGGGGAGTGTTCAATCAGCCCCAGCATTTT
.,TRBV5-4,TRBJ2-3,.,CASSPRRGADTQYF,TGTGCCAGCAGCCCAAGGAGGGGCGCAGATACGCAGTATTTT
.,TRBV29-1,TRBJ2-2,.,CSAPGHNTGELFF,TGCAGCGCACCGGGACACAACACCGGGGAGCTGTTTTTT
.,TRBV9,TRBJ2-5,once,CASSVTPRGAGETQYF,TGTGCCAGCAGCGTAACCCCTCGGGGGGCAGGGGAGACCCAGTACTTC
TRBD1,TRBV28,TRBJ1-5,.,CASSPRTGPNQPQHF,TGTGCCAGCAGTCCCCGGACAGGGCCCAATCAGCCCCAGCATTTT
TRBD1,TRBV28,TRBJ2-7,.,CASSLVGQGIDEQYF,TGTGCCAGCAGTTTAGTAGGACAGGGGATCGACGAGCAGTACTTC
.,TRBV29-1,TRBJ1-2,.,CSARGGTF,TGCAGCGCCCGGGGGGGCACCTTC
.,TRBV29-1,TRBJ1-2,.,CSPGSGEDGYTF,TGCAGCCCAGGTTCGGGAGAGGATGGCTACACCTTC
TRBD1,TRBV4-1,TRBJ2-4,.,CASSHLKTGENIQYF,TGCGCCAGCAGCCATCTTAAAACAGGGGAAAACATTCAGTACTTC
.,TRBV4-1,TRBJ2-1,.,CASRGADPNNEQFF,TGCGCCAGCAGGGGGGCGGACCCTAACAATGAGCAGTTCTTC
TRBD2,TRBV4-2,TRBJ2-1,.,CASSPLAAYNEQFF,TGTGCCAGCAGCCCGCTAGCGGCCTACAATGAGCAGTTCTTC
.,TRBV5-5,TRBJ2-1,.,CASSLNQGTYNEQFF,TGTGCCAGCAGCTTGAACCAGGGTACCTACAATGAGCAGTTCTTC
.,TRBV5-1,TRBJ2-2,.,CASSSPHFNTGELFF,TGCGCCAGCAGCTCCCCACATTTTAACACCGGGGAGCTGTTTTTT
.,TRBV7-9,TRBJ2-1,.,CASSLARQPGLDEQFF,TGTGCCAGCAGCTTAGCGAGGCAACCCGGGCTCGATGAGCAGTTCTTC
.,TRBV27,TRBJ2-6,.,CASRGTYSNSGANVLTF,TGTGCCAGCAGAGGGACATATTCCAACTCTGGGGCCAACGTCCTGACTTTC
.,TRBV5-1,TRBJ2-3,.,CASSPGRGTDTQYF,TGCGCCAGCAGCCCCGGCCGGGGGACAGATACGCAGTATTTT
.,TRBV28,TRBJ1-6,.,CASRLLSQGGKTPLHF,TGTGCCAGCAGATTACTTTCTCAGGGAGGGAAGACACCCCTCCACTTT
TRBD1,TRBV28,TRBJ1-2,.,CASSTTGQGYTNYGYTF,TGTGCCAGCAGTACTACGGGACAGGGCTATACTAACTATGGCTACACCTTC
TRBD2,TRBV7-8,TRBJ2-3,.,CASSSYLLAGLTDTQYF,TGTGCCAGCAGCTCTTATTTACTAGCGGGGCTCACAGATACGCAGTATTTT
.,TRBV19,TRBJ1-5,few,CASSIRASNQPQHF,TGTGCCAGTAGTATTCGAGCTAGCAATCAGCCCCAGCATTTT
TRBD1,TRBV5-4,TRBJ2-3,.,CASRRDRATDTQYF,TGTGCCAGCAGAAGAGACAGGGCCACAGATACGCAGTATTTT
.,TRBV7-2,TRBJ2-6,.,CAIARTSGANVLTF,TGTGCCATCGCTAGGACCTCTGGGGCCAACGTCCTGACTTTC
TRBD2,TRBV5-1,TRBJ2-5,.,CASSPRTSGKETQYF,TGCGCCAGCAGCCCCCGGACTAGCGGGAAGGAGACCCAGTACTTC
.,TRBV4-2,TRBJ2-5,.,CASSQERGRIETQYF,TGTGCCAGCAGCCAAGAAAGAGGGAGGATAGAGACCCAGTACTTC
TRBD1,TRBV6-1,TRBJ1-1,.,CASNMLQGLGAEAFF,TGTGCCAGCAATATGCTACAGGGGTTAGGCGCTGAAGCTTTCTTT
TRBD1,TRBV28,TRBJ2-7,few,CASRPTGVYEQYF,TGTGCCAGCAGACCGACAGGGGTCTACGAGCAGTACTTC
TRBD1,TRBV6-1,TRBJ1-4,.,CASTRGHGTNEKLFF,TGTGCCAGCACCAGGGGGCACGGAACTAATGAAAAACTGTTTTTT